The present TCR beta chain was sequenced within a study of cytomegalovirus exposure and HLA in healthy donors. Points from the study as a whole: Clusters of TCRs from the first cohort tended to co-occur in the 120 or so validation repertoires (as a later analysis found). Reports indicated that the classifier achieved high specificity and sensitivity in diagnosing cytomegalovirus status. The study recorded 164 TCR beta chains that were cytomegalovirus-associated.

Germline V gives CDR1 MNHEY, CDR2 SMNVEV (reference sequence). The CDR3 loop spans 14 amino acids. Trimming shortened V by 6 bases and J by 1 base, and 12 bases separated the two germline ends. The table came from immunoSEQ multiplex PCR; TCRdb's copy has only in-frame clones and leaves some out. The data show around 60,000 clones, more than 90% seen once. As regards this clone: What it binds is not known.

Source material: PBMCs. The receptor's source is a young man in good health and CMV-seronegative. The V gene is TRBV27, the J gene TRBJ2-5; D is undetermined. The CDR3 here is CASRFRHFQETQYF. DNA for the CDR3: TGTGCCAGCAGATTTAGACATTTCCAAGAGACCCAGTACTTC.